The 22 T cell receptor beta chains in this list originate from one sample, sequenced in a study of OX40 agonist ivuxolimab in advanced cancers. Assay used: immunoSEQ multiplex PCR; TCRdb lists only in-frame clones, some missing. The sample has some 19,000 clones, roughly nine tenths seen once. The specimen comprised CD4+ or CD8+ T cells sorted from blood, sampled in a trial of the OX40 agonist ivuxolimab. The receptors come from an adult with an advanced solid tumor such as melanoma, head and neck, liver or kidney cancer.

This chain links TRBV27 with TRBJ2-2; TRBD1 agrees at 8 bases. The CDR3 sequence is 18 residues long. CDR1 and CDR2 from the germline V gene are MNHEY and SMNVEV (reference sequence). With 0 bases clipped from V and 4 bases from J, the junction kept 10 bases outside the gene matches. This CDR3 reads CASSLSVRTGMITGELFF. The DNA for the CDR3 is TGTGCCAGCAGTTTATCTGTCCGGACAGGGATGATCACCGGGGAGCTGTTTTTT.

The rearrangement links TRBV6-4 to TRBJ2-7; possibly TRBD1 for D (5 bases). Germline-derived CDR1 and CDR2 are MRHNA and SNTAGT. The CDR3 has 17 residues. Trimming took off 0 bases at V and 3 bases at J, with 18 bases between the two ends. The CDR3 bases are TGTGCCAGCAGTGACTCGATGTACGAGAGCAGGGTCTACGAGCAGTACTTC. As protein: CASSDSMYESRVYEQYF.

V usage is TRBV7-9 and J usage is TRBJ2-1, with 12 positions matching TRBD2. Germline CDR1 and CDR2: SEHNR and FQNEAQ (reference sequence). The CDR3 covers 15 residues. The V gene end was trimmed by 4 bases and the J gene end by 7 bases; junction bases not matched to a gene: 5. For the CDR3, the DNA is TGTGCCAGCAGCTCTAGCGGGAGGGGGGCGAATGAGCAGTTCTTC. Translation: CASSSSGRGANEQFF.

The chain recombines TRBV28 with TRBJ2-2; weak D call: TRBD1 (6 bases). V lost 3 bases to trimming and J lost 4 bases, with 12 bases between them. The germline CDR1 and CDR2 sequences are MDHEN and SYDVKM. There are 15 residues in the CDR3. The CDR3, as DNA: TGTGCCAGCAGTTTCCTAACAGGGATCACCGGGGAGCTGTTTTTT. This translates into CASSFLTGITGELFF.

This clone appeared once. The V call is TRBV10-2, the J call TRBJ2-3, with 10 positions matching TRBD2. This CDR3 has 15 residues. Germline CDR1 reads WSHSY; CDR2 reads SAAADI. V shed 7 bases, J shed 4 bases, and the junction held 8 bases outside the gene matches. The CDR3 loop is CASTRTSGTPDTQYF. CDR3 bases: TGCGCCAGCACGAGGACTAGCGGTACTCCAGATACGCAGTATTTT.

CDR3 DNA: TGTGCCACGGGACGGTATAGCAATCAGCCCCAGCATTTT. Amino acids: CATGRYSNQPQHF. The chain employs TRBV2 and TRBJ1-5; possibly TRBD1 for D (5 bases). V lost 10 bases to trimming and J lost 0 bases, with 10 bases between them. Per germline, CDR1 SNHLY and CDR2 FYNNEI. The CDR3 contains 13 residues.

The chain employs TRBV10-3 and TRBJ1-5; D is unresolved. The germline V gene has CDR1 ENHRY and CDR2 SYGVKD. V lost 0 bases, J lost 5 bases, and 11 bases lay in between. The CDR3 runs 15 residues. The CDR3 protein is CAISESLGYDQPQHF. CDR3 DNA sequence: TGTGCCATCAGTGAGTCGTTGGGATATGATCAGCCCCAGCATTTT.

The V gene is TRBV28, the J gene TRBJ2-5, with 8 bases that match TRBD2. This CDR3 region has 15 residues. With V trimmed by 3 bases and J by 2 bases, 5 bases remained unmatched. Germline loops: CDR1 MDHEN, CDR2 SYDVKM. CDR3 protein: CASSFKLAGQETQYF. The CDR3 DNA is TGTGCCAGCAGTTTTAAGCTAGCGGGTCAAGAGACCCAGTACTTC.

The chain carries TRBV27 and TRBJ2-7; the D gene is possibly TRBD1 (6 bases). Trimming pared 0 bases from V and 3 bases from J, leaving 6 bases between. Germline V gene lookup returns CDR1 MNHEY and CDR2 SMNVEV (reference sequence). This CDR3 spans 13 amino acids. The CDR3, as DNA: TGTGCCAGCAGTTTATCACAGGGCTACGAGCAGTACTTC. Translating it yields CASSLSQGYEQYF.

V usage is TRBV10-3 and J usage is TRBJ2-1; TRBD2 matches at 13 bases. Germline V CDR1 and CDR2: ENHRY, SYGVKD. V shed 10 bases and J 8 bases; nucleotides not matched to a gene: 5. The CDR3 is 13 amino acids. The CDR3 bases are TGTGCCAGCCAAGGACTAGCGGGAGATGAGCAGTTCTTC. Encoded protein: CASQGLAGDEQFF.

This chain uses TRBV4-1 with TRBJ2-2, with unresolved D. The CDR3 length is 16 residues. In germline, CDR1 is MGHRA, CDR2 YSYEKL. V dropped 2 bases and J dropped 4 bases, with 14 bases sitting between them. CDR3 DNA sequence: TGCGCCAGCAGCCAATCTGGAGCCCTGGGCACCGGGGAGCTGTTTTTT. Translated: CASSQSGALGTGELFF.

V gene TRBV7-8 combines with J gene TRBJ1-4; tentative D call: TRBD1 (5 bases). CDR1 is SGHVS, CDR2 FQNEAQ, per germline. V dropped 8 bases and J dropped 7 bases, with 23 bases sitting between them. This CDR3 spans 16 amino acids. CDR3 residues: CASCTGQGGFSEKLFF. The CDR3 bases are TGTGCCAGCTGTACTGGCCAGGGAGGGTTCAGTGAAAAACTGTTTTTT.

The CDR3, as DNA: TGTGCCAGCAGTTTTTTTAGCTCTGGAAACACCATATATTTT. Amino acids: CASSFFSSGNTIYF. This sequence joins TRBV28 and TRBJ1-3; D gene uncertain. V lost 3 bases and J lost 0, with 6 bases in between. CDR3 length: 14 amino acids. Germline V gives CDR1 MDHEN, CDR2 SYDVKM.

This sequence joins TRBV2 and TRBJ2-7; 8 bases map to TRBD2. The CDR3 runs 14 residues. Per the germline V gene, CDR1 is SNHLY and CDR2 is FYNNEI. J gave up 6 bases and V 2 bases, and 6 bases lay outside the gene matches. The CDR3 DNA reads TGTGCCAGCAGTGAAACGGGAGGGTCTAGCGAGCAGTACTTC. It translates to CASSETGGSSEQYF.

This CDR3 reads CASSIGRVSYEQYF. The CDR3 nucleotides are TGTGCCAGCAGTATAGGTAGGGTTTCCTACGAGCAGTACTTC. The chain links TRBV28 to TRBJ2-7, with D uncertain. Germline CDR1 MDHEN, CDR2 SYDVKM. V lost 5 bases and J 1 base, leaving 12 bases between the germline ends. The CDR3 covers 14 residues.

This clone has more than one count but fewer than ten. The rearrangement links TRBV27 to TRBJ2-1; 10 nucleotides match TRBD2. J was trimmed by 5 bases and V by 5 bases; bases with no gene match: 9. Germline lookup yields CDR1 MNHEY and CDR2 SMNVEV (reference sequence). The CDR3 sequence is 16 residues long. As DNA, the CDR3 is TGTGCCAGCAGTCCCCTCGAGCGGGAGGGGCACAATGAGCAGTTCTTC. This sequence encodes CASSPLEREGHNEQFF.

This clone was detected only once. The rearrangement links TRBV7-3 to TRBJ2-7, with D maybe TRBD1 (7 bases). The V gene lost 6 bases and the J gene lost 7 bases, with 16 bases spanning the gap. Germline loops: CDR1 SGHTA, CDR2 FQGTGA. The CDR3 has 13 residues. The CDR3 loop reads CASSSGGSREQYF. DNA of the CDR3: TGTGCCAGCAGTTCAGGGGGGAGTAGGGAGCAGTACTTC.

The gene calls are TRBV29-1 and TRBJ2-1; 9 bases map to TRBD2. CDR3 length equals 16 residues. Per the germline V gene, CDR1 is SQVTM and CDR2 is ANQGSEA. The V gene end was trimmed by 2 bases and the J gene end by 4 bases; junction bases not matched to a gene: 9. CDR3 region: CSVEPTSGSPYNEQFF. DNA for the CDR3: TGCAGCGTTGAACCGACTAGCGGTTCTCCATACAATGAGCAGTTCTTC.

The chain employs TRBV4-3 and TRBJ1-5; 10 bases are a match to TRBD1. V lost 2 bases, J lost 1 base, and 5 bases stayed unmatched. The germline V gene encodes CDR1 LGHNA and CDR2 YSLEER. The CDR3 consists of 17 residues. The CDR3 DNA reads as TGCGCCAGCAGCCAATACTGGGGACAGGGGAGCAATCAGCCCCAGCATTTT. Protein sequence: CASSQYWGQGSNQPQHF.

The J gene is TRBJ2-1, the V gene TRBV5-1, with no clear D. V was pared by 1 base and J by 0 bases, with 11 bases between. The CDR3 runs 16 residues. Germline values: CDR1 SGHRS, CDR2 YFSETQ. Here the CDR3 DNA reads TGCGCCAGCAGCTTGTTCTCTTTTGTCTCCTACAATGAGCAGTTCTTC. It translates to CASSLFSFVSYNEQFF.

The chain joins TRBV6-6 to TRBJ2-7, with 10 bases matching TRBD2. CDR3 length equals 15 residues. CDR1 and CDR2 (germline): MNHNY, SVGAGI (reference sequence). J was trimmed by 6 bases and V by 6 bases; bases with no gene match: 11. The CDR3 region is CASSPQGLAGVEQYF. The CDR3 DNA follows: TGTGCCAGCAGCCCACAGGGGCTAGCGGGAGTCGAGCAGTACTTC.

On this clone: A read error may account for a junction end that differs from germline. Different DNA sequences within this sample yield the same CDR3. The V call is TRBV7-9, the J call TRBJ1-4; D remains ambiguous. The length of the CDR3 is 14 residues. Germline loops: CDR1 SEHNR, CDR2 FQNEAQ (reference sequence). In nucleotides, the CDR3 is TGTGCTAGCAGCTTAGAACAGCGTAATGAAAAACTGTTTTTT. Amino acids: CASSLEQRNEKLFF.